This section outlines one TCR beta chain sequence together with its context. Its antigen has not been determined. It has no much larger one-base neighbor in the sample; base qualities were not kept. This entry belongs to a study of blood T cell repertoires in COVID-19 (dated by TCRdb to the early 2020s). Describing the broader study: Collaborator samples came from the United States, Italy and Spain and covered acute and convalescent phases of COVID-19. The prospective study material was composed of cDNA or gDNA derived from T cells, B-cell-depleted T cells, or PBMCs. Deeply sampled blood TCRbeta repertoires from subjects exposed to, actively infected with, or recovered from COVID-19 were included in the dataset. The repertoires were made available in a free public database intended to serve as a resource for research on the immune response to SARS-CoV-2. The samples were drawn from two sources: the first 160 participants of the ongoing ImmuneRACE study, and 950 to 1,500 subjects contributed by 6 global collaborators. Nearly every sample came with metadata listing a de-identified subject ID, COVID-19 status, age in years and sex. HLA class I and class II types, where available, came from metadata supplied by the sample provider rather than from assay-based typing. Study-wide conclusions, independent of this receptor: Clinical and demographic metadata were provided uncurated, with the amount varying by source and participant.

The immunoSEQ Assay, a bias-controlled multiplex PCR, was used to amplify TCRbeta CDR3 regions from genomic DNA. From the authors' description of their analysis: Within the assay, amplification of reference gene primers was used to estimate how many nucleated cells each sample contained. To quantify the absolute abundance of each unique TCRbeta CDR3 rearrangement, sequence reads were collapsed and filtered. For each sample, productive Simpson clonality was calculated as the square root of Simpson's diversity index over productive rearrangements. The table comes from immuneACCESS by way of TCRdb, which keeps in-frame sequences with V and J called. Part of the clones is missing from these tables; in studies checked, under half for an unresolved V gene and the rest for unknown reasons. Clonal size and the V and J genes are those of that table, whereas D and trimming came from the DNA. The sample data list about 100,000 clones, and 88% of these were observed just once. Clones ranked in the top ten supply approximately 10% of the sample.

The collaborating institutions used their own protocols to collect whole blood in K2EDTA tubes. For TCRbeta analysis, collaborators shipped samples in one of three forms: frozen whole blood, isolated PBMCs, or DNA extracted from either of those sample types. CDR1 SGHAT and CDR2 FQNNGV were looked up in the germline V gene. The CDR3, cysteine through phenylalanine, is 13 amino acids long. The retained sequence is limited to the CDR3, 39 bases, with the frame set at the first base. V is reduced by 5 bases and J by 6 bases, leaving a spacing of 10 bases between them. Recombination joined TRBV11-2 with TRBJ2-2; the D region possibly corresponds to TRBD2 (6 bases align). The sequenced sample was peripheral blood. The TCR originated in a man of 80 years or more with acute or convalescent COVID-19. The CDR3 protein: CASSPGTSGELFF. Here is the DNA: TGTGCCAGCAGCCCCGGGACTTCCGGGGAGCTGTTTTTT.